This T cell receptor (beta chain) stems from a study of technical replicates of blood from a handful of donors. Germline V gene sequence: CDR1 MGHRA, CDR2 YSYEKL. CDR3 length: 13 amino acids. Deletions cut 4 bases from V and 2 bases from J, with 8 bases between. Assay: immunoSEQ multiplex PCR; the TCRdb copy retains only in-frame clones and omits some. The table includes about 71,000 clones, roughly 96% detected once. The rearrangement links TRBV4-1 to TRBJ2-5, with no clear D. The sequence came from a human donor in good health. The sequencing input was T cells isolated from PBMCs. In DNA, the CDR3 is TGCGCCAGCAGCCTCACAAATCAAGAGACCCAGTACTTC. Its protein is CASSLTNQETQYF.